This T cell receptor (beta chain) was recorded in a study of CXCR3-negative and CXCR3-positive naive CD8 T cells. Whole-study context: Collectively, the libraries yielded 140 million or so TRB reads in total, at about 1.5 +/- 0.3 million per library.

CDR1 MNHEY and CDR2 SVGEGT come from the germline V gene. This CDR3 has 15 amino acids. All CD8+ T cell subsets were sorted in triplicate at fewer than 350,000 cells each. The authors made the TRB cDNA libraries by 5' RACE using UMI labels. Following a re-call of the 5' RACE reads, TCRdb has one entry per CDR3 protein and lacks DNA. In all, the sample yields under 85,000 distinct CDR3 sequences. About this clonotype: Its antigen is not identified.

Study observations and caveats: Both naive subsets had comparably high diversity; memory CD8+ cells much lower. Freshly isolated PBMCs were used in most assays, given partial CXCR3 loss after freezing. For CXCR3-positive naive cells, TRB CDR3s were more hydrophobic than those of CXCR3-negative naive cells.

The chain joins TRBV6-2 or TRBV6-3 to TRBJ2-1; without DNA, the TCRdb call of TRBD1 cannot be checked. Material for sequencing was naive CXCR3+ CD8+ T cells from blood. Subset: CD45RO-CCR7+CD27+CD95- naive CD8+ T cells expressing CXCR3 (TNR3+). The receptor's source is a human donor in good health. Some clones in this sample may be carry-over from other donors' samples. CDR3 region: CASSWPGGEMYEQFF.